The sequence of this T cell receptor beta chain was determined in a study of blood T cells in healthy people across ages. This CDR3 spans 15 amino acids. The V gene lost 2 bases and the J gene lost 2 bases, with 13 bases spanning the gap. Germline CDR1 reads LGHNA; CDR2 reads YSLEER. This clonotype occurred a few times. A second roughly 7 to 11 cycle PCR used barcoded and J-beta primers. Tagging of each cDNA molecule was performed by a template-switch adaptor with 12 random nucleotides. One entry per CDR3 protein results from TCRdb running MiXCR on the 5' RACE reads. The sample has 1.5 million to 2 million distinct CDR3 sequences; 28% are singletons.

The TCR sequence derives from a woman aged 30 to 39 in good health. J is TRBJ2-7 and V is TRBV4-3; D is unresolved. The sample comprised blood. The DNA for the CDR3 is TGCGCCAGCAGCCAACGCCCGAGTGGGACCTACGAGCAGTACTTC. Protein: CASSQRPSGTYEQYF.